This TCR beta chain was captured by sequencing in a study of CD8+ T cells in alopecia areata. Study at large: Twice daily, treated patients received 5 to 10 mg of oral tofacitinib. Study-wide results and limits: One nonresponder leaves baseline CD8+ expansion's link to response uncertain. Clonality in the scalp and expanded CD8+ clones ranked among the top 100 were significantly decreased by tofacitinib.

In the case of this clone: Its target is not known.

Trimming removed 2 bases at V and 4 bases at J, with 8 bases between. CDR1 and CDR2 from the germline V gene are SGHTA and FQGTGA. This CDR3 has 14 amino acids. The treatment denotes: oral pan-JAK inhibitor, 5-10 mg twice daily. RNA, once extracted, was reverse transcribed into cDNA for use as the sequencing template. Data came from immunoSEQ multiplex PCR; TCRdb stores just in-frame clones and leaves some out. This table has a few hundred thousand clones, 60% appearing once. The chain links TRBV7-3 to TRBJ2-2; D is perhaps TRBD1 (6 bases). The clonotype originates from a human donor with alopecia areata. This material consisted of CD4+ T cells sorted from blood, taken at approximately week 51, from a patient treated with tofacitinib. The CDR3 region is CASSLYRATGELFF. CDR3 bases: TGTGCCAGCAGCTTATACAGGGCCACCGGGGAGCTGTTTTTT.